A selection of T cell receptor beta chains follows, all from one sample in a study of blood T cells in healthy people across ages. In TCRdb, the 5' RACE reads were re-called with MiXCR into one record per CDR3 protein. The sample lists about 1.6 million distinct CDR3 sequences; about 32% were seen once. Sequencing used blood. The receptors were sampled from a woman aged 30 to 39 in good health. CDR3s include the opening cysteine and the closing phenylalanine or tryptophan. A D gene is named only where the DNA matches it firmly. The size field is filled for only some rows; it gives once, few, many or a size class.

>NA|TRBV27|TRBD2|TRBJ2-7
CARPGTSENKTYEQYF
TGTGCCAGACCCGGGACTAGCGAGAACAAAACCTACGAGCAGTACTTC
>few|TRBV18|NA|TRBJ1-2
CASSREAPYGYTF
TGTGCCAGCTCACGGGAGGCACCCTATGGCTACACCTTC
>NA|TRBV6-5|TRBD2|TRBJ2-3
CAGSYYGGADTQYF
TGTGCCGGCAGTTACTACGGGGGGGCCGATACGCAGTATTTT
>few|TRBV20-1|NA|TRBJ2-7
CSARGSQGTSYEQYF
TGCAGTGCTAGAGGGTCGCAGGGGACCTCCTACGAGCAGTACTTC
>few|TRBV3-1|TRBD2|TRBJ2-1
CASSQDRIAGGNEQFF
TGTGCCAGCAGCCAAGATCGGATAGCGGGGGGGAATGAGCAGTTCTTC
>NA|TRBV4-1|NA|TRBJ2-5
CASSQDWGALVQWQETQYF
TGCGCCAGCAGCCAAGATTGGGGCGCATTAGTACAGTGGCAAGAGACCCAGTACTTC
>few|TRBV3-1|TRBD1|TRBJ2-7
CASSQEGTGRDEQYF
TGTGCCAGCAGCCAAGAAGGGACAGGGAGGGACGAGCAGTACTTC
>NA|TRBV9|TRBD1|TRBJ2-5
CAGSADREETQYF
TGTGCCGGCAGCGCGGACAGGGAAGAGACCCAGTACTTC
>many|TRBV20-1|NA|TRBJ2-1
CSAIAGPSYNEQFF
TGCAGTGCCATCGCGGGGCCTTCCTACAATGAGCAGTTCTTC
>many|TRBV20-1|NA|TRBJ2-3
CSASSSFTDTQYF
TGCAGTGCTAGTTCTAGTTTCACAGATACGCAGTATTTT
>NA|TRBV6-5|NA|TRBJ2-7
CASSTPRRGGRSSYEQYF
TGTGCCAGCAGTACTCCCCGGAGGGGGGGCCGGAGCTCCTACGAGCAGTACTTC
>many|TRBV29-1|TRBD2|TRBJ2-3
CSAESSGVTDTQYF
TGCAGCGCCGAGTCTAGCGGGGTCACAGATACGCAGTATTTT
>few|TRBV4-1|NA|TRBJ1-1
CASSHWGGMNTEAFF
TGCGCCAGCAGCCACTGGGGGGGCATGAACACTGAAGCTTTCTTT
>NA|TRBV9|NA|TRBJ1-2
CASSAQSGGYTF
TGTGCCAGCAGCGCCCAAAGTGGAGGCTACACCTTC
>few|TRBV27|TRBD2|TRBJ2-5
CASSHRLASETQYF
TGTGCCAGCAGTCATCGACTAGCGTCGGAGACCCAGTACTTC
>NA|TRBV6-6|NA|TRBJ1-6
CASSYVRVSYNSPLHF
TGTGCCAGCAGTTACGTCCGGGTCTCCTATAATTCACCCCTCCACTTT
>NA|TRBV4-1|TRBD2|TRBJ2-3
CASSDTSGSSDTQYF
TGCGCCAGCAGCGACACTAGCGGGAGTTCAGATACGCAGTATTTT
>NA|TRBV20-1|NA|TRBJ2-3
CSAPSPRRGDTQYF
TGCAGTGCCCCGTCGCCGCGGAGAGGGGATACGCAGTATTTT
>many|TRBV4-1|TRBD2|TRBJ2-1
CASSPAGGAPPQFF
TGCGCCAGCAGCCCAGCGGGAGGCGCACCCCCCCAGTTCTTC
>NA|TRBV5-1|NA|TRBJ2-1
CASSLGSRSRQFF
TGCGCCAGCAGCTTGGGGTCCAGGAGCCGGCAGTTCTTC
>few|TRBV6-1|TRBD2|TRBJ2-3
CASSTGLAGGPLGADTQYF
TGTGCCAGCAGTACGGGACTAGCGGGAGGGCCGCTCGGCGCAGATACGCAGTATTTT
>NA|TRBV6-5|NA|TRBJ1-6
CASSYRTISPLHF
TGTGCCAGCAGTTACCGGACGATATCACCCCTCCACTTT
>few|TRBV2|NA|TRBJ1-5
CASSPNRGGNQPQHF
TGTGCCAGCAGCCCTAATCGAGGGGGAAATCAGCCCCAGCATTTT
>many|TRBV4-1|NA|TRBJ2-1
CASSQEDPGALVDAYNEQFF
TGCGCCAGCAGCCAAGAAGACCCTGGGGCCCTGGTAGATGCCTACAATGAGCAGTTCTTC
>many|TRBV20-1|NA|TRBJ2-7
CSALIVEGRYEQYF
TGCAGTGCTTTGATAGTGGAAGGGCGCTACGAGCAGTACTTC
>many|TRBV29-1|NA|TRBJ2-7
CSVDDGTPPYEQYF
TGCAGCGTTGACGACGGGACACCACCCTACGAGCAGTACTTC
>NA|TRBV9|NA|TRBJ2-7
CASSVGWNGYEQYF
TGTGCCAGCAGCGTTGGTTGGAACGGGTACGAGCAGTACTTC
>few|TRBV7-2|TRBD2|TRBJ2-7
CASSLQTSDEQYF
TGTGCCAGCAGCTTACAAACTAGCGACGAGCAGTACTTC
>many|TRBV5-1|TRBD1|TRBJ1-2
CASSATDRVAGYTF
TGCGCCAGCAGCGCAACGGACAGGGTCGCTGGCTACACCTTC
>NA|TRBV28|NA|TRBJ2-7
CASSFYLGSNYYEQYF
TGTGCCAGCAGTTTTTATCTGGGCAGTAATTACTACGAGCAGTACTTC
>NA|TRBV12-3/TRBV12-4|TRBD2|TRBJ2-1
CVSSMTSGSYNEQFF
TGTGTCAGCAGCATGACTAGCGGCTCCTACAATGAGCAGTTCTTC
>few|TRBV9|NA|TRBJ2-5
CASSVNPLAAQETQYF
TGTGCCAGCAGCGTAAACCCTTTAGCAGCCCAAGAGACCCAGTACTTC
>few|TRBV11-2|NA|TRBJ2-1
CASSPVTQLGHEQFF
TGTGCCAGCAGCCCGGTGACCCAACTAGGGCATGAGCAGTTCTTC
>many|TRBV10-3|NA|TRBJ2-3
CAISDTGTLGTDTQYF
TGTGCCATCAGTGACACCGGGACCCTTGGCACAGATACGCAGTATTTT
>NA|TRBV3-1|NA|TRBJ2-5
CASRPTGVWQETQYF
TGTGCCAGCAGACCTACGGGGGTTTGGCAAGAGACCCAGTACTTC
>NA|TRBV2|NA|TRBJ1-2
CASSNGPSMSYTF
TGTGCCAGCAGTAACGGTCCCTCTATGAGCTACACCTTC
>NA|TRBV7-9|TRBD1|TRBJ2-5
CASSSNTGEETRYF
TGTGCCAGCAGCTCAAATACAGGGGAAGAGACCCGGTACTTC
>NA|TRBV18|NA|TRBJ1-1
CASSRQSGDEAFF
TGTGCCAGCTCACGTCAGTCGGGGGACGAAGCTTTCTTT
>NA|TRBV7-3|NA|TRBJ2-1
CASSLTPQEEQFF
TGTGCCAGCAGCTTAACCCCCCAGGAGGAGCAGTTCTTC
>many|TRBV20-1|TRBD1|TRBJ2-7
CSARTGGFEEQYF
TGCAGTGCTAGGACAGGGGGGTTTGAAGAGCAGTACTTC
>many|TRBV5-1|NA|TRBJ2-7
CASSLGGGHEQYF
TGCGCCAGCAGCTTGGGGGGGGGGCACGAGCAGTACTTC
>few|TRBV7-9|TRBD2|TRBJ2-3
CASSQTSGGGGGTDTQYF
TGTGCCAGCAGCCAGACTAGCGGAGGAGGCGGTGGCACAGATACGCAGTATTTT
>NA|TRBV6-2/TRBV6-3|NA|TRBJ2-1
CASRGLTSNEQFF
TGTGCCAGCCGAGGACTAACTAGCAATGAGCAGTTCTTC
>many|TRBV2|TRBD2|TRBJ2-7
CASRASGSSYEQYF
TGTGCCAGCAGGGCTAGCGGAAGCTCCTACGAGCAGTACTTC
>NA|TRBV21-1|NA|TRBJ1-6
CASSRSSERRRSPLHF
TGTGCCAGCAGCAGATCGTCAGAGAGACGGAGGTCACCCCTCCACTTT
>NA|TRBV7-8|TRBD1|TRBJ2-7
CASSLRVGGQGYEQYF
TGTGCCAGCAGCTTAAGGGTAGGGGGACAGGGGTACGAGCAGTACTTC